The 29 T cell receptor beta chains below were found in one sample sequenced in a study of cytotoxic CD8 clonotypes in ibrutinib-treated CLL. Clones were read by immunoSEQ multiplex PCR, and TCRdb kept only the in-frame ones, dropping some. The sample lists about 35,000 clones, 71% occurring once. Source: PBMCs, taken at disease progression, from a patient treated with ibrutinib. The source of these receptors is a human donor with chronic lymphocytic leukemia.

This rearrangement joins TRBV6-1 to TRBJ2-5; D gene uncertain. Trimming pared 0 bases from V and 7 bases from J, leaving 12 bases between. Germline V gene data show CDR1 as MNHNS and CDR2 as SASEGT. This CDR3 comprises 14 residues. The CDR3 protein is CASSEAPNTGTQYF. The CDR3, as DNA: TGTGCCAGCAGTGAAGCACCCAACACGGGGACCCAGTACTTC.

The rearrangement uses TRBV9 and TRBJ1-1, with TRBD1 matching 11 bases. Germline CDR1 SGDLS, CDR2 YYNGEE. This CDR3 comprises 17 residues. J was trimmed by 6 bases and V by 4 bases; bases with no gene match: 14. The CDR3 coding sequence is TGTGCCAGCAGCCCAAAGGGACAGGGGGGTGCTTTCTCTGAAGCTTTCTTT. It is translated as CASSPKGQGGAFSEAFF.

This clone was picked up a small number of times. The chain employs TRBV9 and TRBJ1-1, with 9 nucleotides matching TRBD1. Germline-derived CDR1 and CDR2 are SGDLS and YYNGEE. The CDR3 runs 15 residues. Trimming took 4 bases from V and 3 from J; bases not matched to a gene: 7. The CDR3 sequence is CASSPITGGYTEAFF. The CDR3 coding sequence is TGTGCCAGCAGCCCTATCACAGGGGGCTACACTGAAGCTTTCTTT.

The CDR3 region has the DNA TGTGCCAGCAGCCAAGATCTGGCAGGGGGGCACGGCAATCAGCCCCAGCATTTT. It is translated as CASSQDLAGGHGNQPQHF. The J gene is TRBJ1-5, the V gene TRBV4-2; 7 bases line up with TRBD1. Germline CDR1 reads LGHNA; CDR2 reads YNFKEQ. With V trimmed by 0 bases and J by 2 bases, 10 bases remained unmatched. The CDR3 is 18 amino acids.

The chain's CDR3 is CASSEDFYNEQFF. CDR3 in DNA: TGCGCCAGCAGTGAGGACTTCTACAATGAGCAGTTCTTC. This rearrangement joins TRBV10-2 to TRBJ2-1; D ambiguous. This CDR3 spans 13 amino acids. V was pared by 2 bases and J by 3 bases, with 5 bases between. Germline CDR1 and CDR2: WSHSY and SAAADI.

V gene TRBV20-1 combines with J gene TRBJ2-3; the D is unclear. This CDR3 spans 11 amino acids. Germline V gene lookup returns CDR1 DFQATT and CDR2 SNEGSKA (reference sequence). V shed 6 bases and J shed 6 bases, with 10 bases lying between them. Here the CDR3 reads CSAYPGDTQYF. CDR3 nucleotide sequence: TGCAGTGCGTACCCCGGGGATACGCAGTATTTT.

The chain carries TRBV2 and TRBJ2-2, with TRBD2 matching 13 bases. This CDR3 is 18 amino acids long. In germline, CDR1 is SNHLY, CDR2 FYNNEI. V trimming: 7 bases; J trimming: 0 bases; junction bases outside the gene matches: 8. CDR3 nucleotides: TGTGCCAGCACTCTCGGACTAGCGGGGGCCACGAACACCGGGGAGCTGTTTTTT. Translating it yields CASTLGLAGATNTGELFF. Using reference TRBV2 and TRBJ2-2 for the parts outside the CDR3, the full variable domain is EPEVTQTPSHQVTQMGQEVILRCVPISNHLYFYWYRQILGQKVEFLVSFYNNEISEKSEIFDDQFSVERPDGSNFTLKIRSTKLEDSAMYFCASTLGLAGATNTGELFFGEGSRLTVL.

J is TRBJ1-2 and V is TRBV2; D remains ambiguous. CDR1 and CDR2 from the germline V gene are SNHLY and FYNNEI. The V end was cut by 2 bases, the J end by 3 bases, with 13 bases between. The CDR3 length is 15 residues. The CDR3 bases are TGTGCCAGCAGTGAATTGGGCGGCGGGGACTATGGCTACACCTTC. The encoded protein is CASSELGGGDYGYTF.

This clone is a singleton in its sample. J is TRBJ1-4 and V is TRBV27; D remains unclear. Trimming left V 5 bases short and J 8 bases short, with 15 bases between. The CDR3 length is 14 residues. The V gene's germline CDR1 is MNHEY and CDR2 SMNVEV (reference sequence). CDR3 bases: TGTGCCAGCAGTCCCAATGACCGTTCGGAAAAACTGTTTTTT. This gives the protein CASSPNDRSEKLFF.

This clone was seen only once. The chain carries TRBV10-2 and TRBJ2-1; D is unclear. The V gene lost 7 bases and the J gene lost 5 bases, with 15 bases spanning the gap. CDR1 WSHSY and CDR2 SAAADI come from the germline V gene. This CDR3 is built from 14 residues. The CDR3 DNA reads as TGCGCCAGCAACAGCCTGGGTTCCGACAATGAGCAGTTCTTC. It is translated as CASNSLGSDNEQFF.

CDR3: CASSNHRVSYEQYF. CDR3 sequence (DNA): TGTGCCAGTAGTAATCACAGGGTTTCCTACGAGCAGTACTTC. The chain carries TRBV19 and TRBJ2-7, with D maybe TRBD1 (6 bases). The CDR3 extends over 14 amino acids. Trimming pared 4 bases from V and 1 base from J, leaving 11 bases between. Germline V gene lookup returns CDR1 LNHDA and CDR2 SQIVND (reference sequence). Full variable domain (missing parts from reference TRBV19 and TRBJ2-7): DGGITQSPKYLFRKEGQNVTLSCEQNLNHDAMYWYRQDPGQGLRLIYYSQIVNDFQKGDIAEGYSVSREKKESFPLTVTSAQKNPTAFYLCASSNHRVSYEQYFGPGTRLTVT.

The V and J genes are TRBV5-1 and TRBJ2-3; TRBD1 aligns across 12 bases. Germline V CDR1 and CDR2: SGHRS, YFSETQ. With V trimmed by 3 bases and J by 6 bases, 8 bases remained unmatched. CDR3 length: 16 residues. CDR3 nucleotide sequence: TGCGCCAGCAGCTCGGATCGGGACAGGGGGCCGGATACGCAGTATTTT. Protein sequence: CASSSDRDRGPDTQYF.

CDR3 in amino acids: CASSPSRRGFLNIQYF. The CDR3 nucleotides read TGTGCCAGCAGCCCCTCCCGACGGGGCTTCTTAAACATTCAGTACTTC. The V call is TRBV14, the J call TRBJ2-4; D may match TRBD1 or TRBD2 (5 bases each). Germline CDR1 and CDR2: SGHDN and FVKESK. The CDR3 has 16 amino acids. V was trimmed by 4 bases and J by 6 bases, leaving 19 bases between them.

This clone was found a few times. V gene TRBV5-1 combines with J gene TRBJ2-3; D unresolved. CDR1 is SGHRS and CDR2 is YFSETQ in the germline V gene. CDR3 length: 12 amino acids. The ends were cut back, 1 base at V and 8 bases at J, with 8 bases in the middle. The CDR3 region is CASSLQETTQYF. The CDR3 nucleotides read TGCGCCAGCAGCTTGCAAGAAACTACGCAGTATTTT.

This chain links TRBV2 with TRBJ1-6, with D uncertain. Per the germline V gene, CDR1 is SNHLY and CDR2 is FYNNEI. The CDR3 consists of 15 residues. Between the trimmed V and J ends, which lost 4 bases and 9 bases, there was a span of 16 bases. CDR3 protein: CASSGQTLGLSPLHF. The CDR3 DNA is TGTGCCAGCAGTGGGCAGACCCTCGGTCTTTCACCCCTCCACTTT.

The V and J genes are TRBV29-1 and TRBJ1-5; TRBD1 might be the D (6 bases). This CDR3 has 13 residues. With 4 bases removed from V and 4 bases from J, the gap between germline ends came to 11 bases. Germline lookup yields CDR1 SQVTM and CDR2 ANQGSEA. CDR3 nucleotides: TGCAGCGTTGTTGGGCAGGGGAATCAGCCCCAGCATTTT. Translated: CSVVGQGNQPQHF.

This rearrangement joins TRBV14 to TRBJ2-1; TRBD2 aligns across 8 bases. The ends lost 3 bases at V and 1 base at J; junction bases unmatched: 8. CDR3 size: 17 residues. CDR1 and CDR2 from the germline V gene are SGHDN and FVKESK. The CDR3 nucleotides are TGTGCCAGCAGCCACCGCTGGCGGGGGGAGTCCTACAATGAGCAGTTCTTC. Its translation is CASSHRWRGESYNEQFF.

The chain joins TRBV5-1 to TRBJ1-2; unclear D gene. The CDR3 consists of 12 residues. V shed 0 bases and J shed 7 bases, with 7 bases lying between them. Germline V gene data show CDR1 as SGHRS and CDR2 as YFSETQ. CDR3 residues: CASSLDATGYTF. As DNA, the CDR3 is TGCGCCAGCAGCTTGGATGCGACTGGCTACACCTTC.

This chain connects TRBV19 to TRBJ1-6; D not certain. The CDR3 consists of 14 residues. Trimming took off 5 bases at V and 5 bases at J, with 10 bases between the two ends. Germline assignment: CDR1 LNHDA and CDR2 SQIVND (reference sequence). CDR3 loop: CASSARLNNSPLHF. For the CDR3, the DNA is TGTGCCAGTAGTGCCCGACTGAATAATTCACCCCTCCACTTT.

The CDR3 nucleotides read TGTGCCAGCAGCTTTGGGGTGGTTAGGAAAGAGACCCAGTACTTC. Its protein is CASSFGVVRKETQYF. The J gene is TRBJ2-5, the V gene TRBV7-8; no definite D call. The CDR3 runs to 15 residues. Germline-derived CDR1 and CDR2 are SGHVS and FQNEAQ. Trimming removed 3 bases from V and 3 bases from J, with 14 bases in between. Using reference TRBV7-8 and TRBJ2-5 for the parts outside the CDR3, the full variable domain is GAGVSQSPRYKVAKRGQDVALRCDPISGHVSLFWYQQALGQGPEFLTYFQNEAQLDKSGLPSDRFFAERPEGSVSTLKIQRTQQEDSAVYLCASSFGVVRKETQYFGPGTRLLVL.

There are a few counts of this clone. Other DNA sequences in this sample translate to the same CDR3. V is TRBV27 and J is TRBJ1-3; a weak D match, TRBD1 (5 bases). This CDR3 is 15 amino acids long. Trimming cost V 0 bases and J 0 bases, with 6 bases left between them. In germline, CDR1 is MNHEY, CDR2 SMNVEV (reference sequence). DNA for the CDR3: TGTGCCAGCAGTTTATCGACAGACTCTGGAAACACCATATATTTT. It encodes CASSLSTDSGNTIYF.

This chain joins TRBV6-5 and TRBJ1-2; D unclear. With 7 bases removed from V and 4 bases from J, the gap between germline ends came to 16 bases. Germline CDR1 MNHEY, CDR2 SVGAGI. The CDR3 covers 14 residues. CDR3 region: CASTNRAGFYGYTF. The CDR3 region has the DNA TGTGCCAGCACCAACCGCGCGGGTTTCTATGGCTACACCTTC.

This sequence joins TRBV14 and TRBJ1-1, with D hard to call. V lost 7 bases and J lost 3, with 24 bases in between. Germline values: CDR1 SGHDN, CDR2 FVKESK. The CDR3 has 17 residues. The CDR3 loop reads CASIHIVTPAFDTEAFF. The CDR3 DNA follows: TGTGCCAGCATCCATATCGTCACGCCGGCCTTTGACACTGAAGCTTTCTTT. The full variable domain, with the rest looked up from reference TRBV14 and TRBJ1-1, is EAGVTQFPSHSVIEKGQTVTLRCDPISGHDNLYWYRRVMGKEIKFLLHFVKESKQDESGMPNNRFLAERTGGTYSTLKVQPAELEDSGVYFCASIHIVTPAFDTEAFFGQGTRLTVV.

The rearrangement joins TRBV6-6 to TRBJ1-1; 9 bases align to TRBD1. Germline lookup yields CDR1 MNHNY and CDR2 SVGAGI (reference sequence). This CDR3 is 15 amino acids long. The trim removed 5 bases at V and 5 bases at J, leaving 9 bases unmatched. The CDR3 DNA follows: TGTGCCAGCAGTCGAACTCCGGGACAGGGAACTGAAGCTTTCTTT. Translating gives CASSRTPGQGTEAFF.

This rearrangement joins TRBV6-1 to TRBJ2-3, with 10 bases lining up with TRBD2. V was pared by 3 bases and J by 9 bases, with 6 bases of the junction left unmatched. Looked up from germline, CDR1 is MNHNS and CDR2 is SASEGT. The length of the CDR3 is 14 residues. CDR3 protein: CASSELAGDRTQYF. Written as DNA, the CDR3 is TGTGCCAGCAGTGAGCTAGCGGGGGACCGGACGCAGTATTTT.

The CDR3: CASSQDIGVYNEQFF. The CDR3 DNA sequence: TGCGCCAGCAGCCAAGATATTGGGGTTTACAATGAGCAGTTCTTC. The chain couples TRBV4-1 to TRBJ2-1; D gene uncertain. The V gene lost 0 bases and the J gene lost 4 bases, with 10 bases spanning the gap. Germline V gene data show CDR1 as MGHRA and CDR2 as YSYEKL. The CDR3 spans 15 residues.

This clone was counted a few times. The rearrangement uses TRBV6-5 and TRBJ1-2, with D unresolved. V lost 2 bases to trimming and J lost 8 bases, with 12 bases between them. Germline lookup yields CDR1 MNHEY and CDR2 SVGAGI. The CDR3 runs to 13 residues. CDR3 protein: CASSYPNGIGYTF. For the CDR3, the DNA is TGTGCCAGCAGTTACCCTAATGGGATAGGCTACACCTTC.

This clone was found a few times. The genes are TRBV6-1 and TRBJ2-5; TRBD2 matches 7 bases. After removal of 5 bases from V and 3 bases from J, the junction contained 0 bases not matched to a gene. The CDR3 consists of 12 residues. Germline V lookup: CDR1 MNHNS, CDR2 SASEGT. This CDR3 is CASSLAEETQYF. Written as DNA, the CDR3 is TGTGCCAGCAGTCTAGCGGAAGAGACCCAGTACTTC.

The chain links TRBV10-1 to TRBJ1-2; 8 nucleotides align to TRBD1. The CDR3 sequence is 15 residues long. Germline trimming cut 5 bases from V and 4 bases from J; bases unmatched to any gene: 9. CDR1 is WNHNN and CDR2 is SYGVQD in the germline V gene (reference sequence). The CDR3: CASSSDGTGAYGYTF. The DNA of the CDR3 is TGCGCCAGCAGTTCCGACGGGACAGGAGCCTATGGCTACACCTTC.